Sequencing of this T cell receptor (beta chain) was carried out in a study of T cell clonotyping in hematopoietic cell transplantation. The repertoire was sequenced with immunoSEQ multiplex PCR; TCRdb's copy has only in-frame clones and lacks some. The sample holds approximately 8,000 clones; more than 80% are singletons and the top ten take roughly 4.2%. Recipients were bled about 28 days pretransplant and at posttransplant days 30, 100, 180. In the case of this clone: Its antigen remains unidentified.

Whole-study results and caveats: Pathologically expanded recipient clonotypes increased progressively from day 30 to day 180 as diversity fell. No sorting was done, leaving CD4 and CD8 contributions mixed.

Trimming removed 5 bases at V and 4 bases at J, with 13 bases between. From germline, CDR1 is LNHDA and CDR2 SQIVND (reference sequence). The CDR3 contains 14 residues. The starting material was PBMCs, obtained 180 days after allogeneic stem cell transplant. This clonotype was obtained from a female patient in her forties or fifties who had an allogeneic stem cell transplant from an unrelated donor, so the T cells may come from the graft donor. Some clones in this sample may be carry-over from other donors' samples. The chain couples TRBV19 to TRBJ2-3; tentatively, D is TRBD2 (6 bases). The CDR3 region has the DNA TGTGCCAGTAGTGGCGGGAATGGGGCAGATACGCAGTATTTT. Protein sequence: CASSGGNGADTQYF.